These 23 T cell receptor beta chains came from one sample sequenced in a study of blood T cell repertoires in COVID-19. The data were produced by immunoSEQ multiplex PCR, yet TCRdb's version contains in-frame clones alone and is incomplete. The repertoire includes roughly 200,000 clones, more than 80% of them detected once, and roughly 6% sits in the top ten. The sample comprised PBMCs or T cells enriched from blood (not recorded which). These receptors originate from a middle-aged man who had recovered from COVID-19.

This clone appeared a few times. J is TRBJ1-2 and V is TRBV7-3; D is possibly TRBD1 (5 bases). V lost 0 bases and J 7 bases, leaving 9 bases between the germline ends. The CDR3 is 13 amino acids. Germline V gives CDR1 SGHTA, CDR2 FQGTGA. The CDR3 protein is CASSLTSRGGYTF. Written as DNA, the CDR3 is TGTGCCAGCAGCTTAACGAGTAGGGGTGGCTACACCTTC.

The J gene is TRBJ1-1, the V gene TRBV9, with 12 bases lining up with TRBD1. The ends lost 4 bases at V and 5 bases at J; junction bases unmatched: 6. The germline V gene encodes CDR1 SGDLS and CDR2 YYNGEE. There are 15 residues in the CDR3. The CDR3 reads CASSPRDRGRTEAFF. The CDR3 region has the DNA TGTGCCAGCAGCCCTAGGGACAGGGGGCGTACTGAAGCTTTCTTT.

V is TRBV5-1 and J is TRBJ2-1, with D possibly TRBD1 on 6 matching bases. The CDR3 totals 16 residues. CDR1 and CDR2 from the germline V gene are SGHRS and YFSETQ. The V end lost 0 bases, the J end lost 5 bases, and 15 bases lay between the germline ends. CDR3 sequence (DNA): TGCGCCAGCAGCTTGGCCTCCAGGGGTGACGACAATGAGCAGTTCTTC. Its protein is CASSLASRGDDNEQFF.

In this sample, this clone turned up once. The chain couples TRBV18 to TRBJ2-1, with 8 bases matching TRBD2. The germline V gene encodes CDR1 KGHSH and CDR2 LQKENI. The CDR3 is made up of 16 amino acids. After removal of 4 bases from V and 5 bases from J, the junction contained 10 bases not matched to a gene. This CDR3 is CASSLTLLADHNEQFF. DNA of the CDR3: TGTGCCAGCTCACTCACGTTACTAGCGGATCACAATGAGCAGTTCTTC.

The chain carries TRBV18 and TRBJ2-1, with 7 bases fitting TRBD2. V shed 6 bases and J 1 base; nucleotides not matched to a gene: 12. This CDR3 comprises 17 residues. Germline loops: CDR1 KGHSH, CDR2 LQKENI. The CDR3 loop reads CASSTLAAGASYNEQFF. The CDR3 DNA is TGTGCCAGCTCCACCCTCGCGGCGGGAGCATCCTACAATGAGCAGTTCTTC.

The gene calls are TRBV6-5 and TRBJ1-6; D call uncertain. Germline CDR1 and CDR2: MNHEY and SVGAGI. Between the trimmed V and J ends, which lost 10 bases and 9 bases, there was a span of 19 bases. The CDR3 loop spans 14 amino acids. The CDR3 protein is CAIPWYERGSPLHF. The CDR3 nucleotides read TGTGCCATCCCGTGGTACGAACGGGGTTCACCCCTCCACTTT.

The genes are TRBV5-1 and TRBJ1-5, with D possibly matching TRBD1 (5 bases). Germline V gives CDR1 SGHRS, CDR2 YFSETQ. V gave up 0 bases and J gave up 5 bases, with 9 bases separating them. The CDR3 has 14 residues. As DNA, the CDR3 is TGCGCCAGCAGCTTGGCCCCGGGGGATCAGCCCCAGCATTTT. Translation gives CASSLAPGDQPQHF.

The rearrangement uses TRBV12-5 and TRBJ2-7; 8 bases are a match to TRBD2. CDR1 is LGHNT and CDR2 is FRNRAP in the germline V gene. This CDR3 region has 14 residues. Trimming took 5 bases from V and 0 from J; bases not matched to a gene: 3. CDR3 loop: CASGAGGPSYEQYF. CDR3 nucleotides: TGTGCTAGTGGTGCGGGAGGACCCTCCTACGAGCAGTACTTC. Full variable domain (missing parts from reference TRBV12-5 and TRBJ2-7): DARVTQTPRHKVTEMGQEVTMRCQPILGHNTVFWYRQTMMQGLELLAYFRNRAPLDDSGMPKDRFSAEMPDATLATLKIQPSEPRDSAVYFCASGAGGPSYEQYFGPGTRLTVT.

The chain recombines TRBV28 with TRBJ1-5; 7 nucleotides align to TRBD1. V lost 4 bases to trimming and J lost 6 bases; unmatched junction nucleotides: 9. The length of the CDR3 is 15 residues. CDR1 is MDHEN and CDR2 is SYDVKM in the germline V gene. Here the CDR3 reads CASSYAGGFRQPQHF. In DNA form, the CDR3 reads TGTGCCAGCAGTTATGCAGGGGGATTCCGTCAGCCCCAGCATTTT.

This rearrangement joins TRBV20-1 to TRBJ1-1; D unresolved. CDR3 length: 12 residues. V lost 4 bases and J lost 2, with 8 bases in between. CDR1 is DFQATT and CDR2 is SNEGSKA in the germline V gene (reference sequence). The CDR3 loop is CSANERNTEAFF. CDR3 in DNA: TGCAGTGCTAATGAGAGAAACACTGAAGCTTTCTTT.

This clone was detected only a few times. The chain has TRBV29-1 and TRBJ2-6; D is uncertain. This CDR3 has 12 residues. Germline CDR1 reads SQVTM; CDR2 reads ANQGSEA. With 7 bases removed from V and 0 bases from J, the gap between germline ends came to 4 bases. The CDR3 DNA reads TGCAGCGCGCTCTCTGGGGCCAACGTCCTGACTTTC. This translates into CSALSGANVLTF.

The rearrangement links TRBV6-5 to TRBJ2-1, with D tentatively TRBD2 (5 bases). Germline CDR1 reads MNHEY; CDR2 reads SVGAGI. There are 14 residues in the CDR3. Trimming removed 6 bases from V and 2 bases from J, with 11 bases in between. DNA for the CDR3: TGTGCCAGCAGGGAGGCGCCCGCCTACAATGAGCAGTTCTTC. Protein: CASREAPAYNEQFF.

V usage is TRBV5-1 and J usage is TRBJ2-1; tentatively, D is TRBD1 (5 bases). Germline V gene sequence: CDR1 SGHRS, CDR2 YFSETQ. Trimming stripped 6 bases from V and 5 bases from J, with 6 bases between. The CDR3 consists of 11 residues. CDR3 DNA sequence: TGCGCCAGCAAACAGGACAATGAGCAGTTCTTC. Translation gives CASKQDNEQFF.

In this sample, this clone turned up once. The J gene is TRBJ1-4, the V gene TRBV19; no clear D. Trimming took 11 bases from V and 4 from J, leaving 17 bases between them. The CDR3 totals 14 residues. The germline V gene has CDR1 LNHDA and CDR2 SQIVND (reference sequence). DNA of the CDR3: TGTGCCTGTTCCCAACCGGGATATAATGAAAAACTGTTTTTT. As protein: CACSQPGYNEKLFF.

This CDR3 is CASRPDRAGNSPLHF. The CDR3 DNA sequence: TGTGCCAGCAGACCGGACAGGGCGGGGAATTCACCCCTCCACTTT. This rearrangement joins TRBV27 to TRBJ1-6, with 8 bases identical to TRBD1. Germline trimming cut 6 bases from V and 7 bases from J; bases unmatched to any gene: 8. The germline V gene encodes CDR1 MNHEY and CDR2 SMNVEV (reference sequence). This CDR3 is 15 amino acids long.

The chain joins TRBV5-1 to TRBJ2-1; 11 nucleotides align to TRBD2. The CDR3 is 14 amino acids. V lost 3 bases, J lost 6 bases, and 2 bases stayed unmatched. CDR1 and CDR2 (germline): SGHRS, YFSETQ. The chain's CDR3 is CASSSGTSGNEQFF. As DNA, the CDR3 is TGCGCCAGCAGCTCCGGGACTAGCGGCAATGAGCAGTTCTTC.

This chain joins TRBV5-8 and TRBJ1-1; 7 nucleotides agree with TRBD1. V was pared by 0 bases and J by 6 bases, with 5 bases of the junction left unmatched. Per the germline V gene, CDR1 is SGHTS and CDR2 is YDEGEE. The CDR3 extends over 14 amino acids. CDR3 protein: CASSLAVTGAEAFF. Written as DNA, the CDR3 is TGTGCCAGCAGCTTGGCCGTAACAGGGGCTGAAGCTTTCTTT.

V and J are TRBV9 and TRBJ2-7; TRBD1 agrees at 8 bases. Germline CDR1 reads SGDLS; CDR2 reads YYNGEE. The CDR3 is made up of 15 amino acids. V shed 3 bases, J shed 0 bases, and the junction held 5 bases outside the gene matches. CDR3 in amino acids: CASSGRTGSSYEQYF. In DNA form, the CDR3 reads TGTGCCAGCAGCGGCAGGACAGGGAGCTCCTACGAGCAGTACTTC.

The chain joins TRBV6-6 to TRBJ2-6; D is perhaps TRBD2 (5 bases). The germline CDR1 and CDR2 sequences are MNHNY and SVGAGI (reference sequence). The V and J ends lost 5 bases and 0 bases respectively, with 17 bases between them. The CDR3 covers 18 residues. CDR3 in DNA: TGTGCCAGCAGTCCCCACGGACTTTCCTTCTCTGGGGCCAACGTCCTGACTTTC. Its translation: CASSPHGLSFSGANVLTF.

The gene calls are TRBV25-1 and TRBJ1-1, with D unclear. Per the germline V gene, CDR1 is MGHDK and CDR2 is SYGVNS. The CDR3 has 13 amino acids. V was shortened by 4 bases and J by 2 bases, with 8 bases between the two germline ends. CDR3 protein: CASSVGHNTEAFF. The CDR3 DNA is TGTGCCAGCAGTGTCGGTCATAACACTGAAGCTTTCTTT.

The chain links TRBV11-2 to TRBJ2-3; 7 bases match TRBD2. The germline V gene has CDR1 SGHAT and CDR2 FQNNGV. V trimming: 2 bases; J trimming: 1 base; junction bases outside the gene matches: 6. This CDR3 region has 16 residues. Here the CDR3 reads CASSLPPSGGTDTQYF. CDR3 nucleotide sequence: TGTGCCAGCAGCTTACCCCCTAGCGGCGGCACAGATACGCAGTATTTT.

The chain links TRBV29-1 to TRBJ2-5, with D possibly matching TRBD2 (5 bases). Germline loops: CDR1 SQVTM, CDR2 ANQGSEA. Trimming cost V 5 bases and J 2 bases, with 15 bases left between them. The CDR3 runs 14 residues. CDR3 in DNA: TGCAGCGTTCACCTGATTGGACTTCAAGAGACCCAGTACTTC. Encoded protein: CSVHLIGLQETQYF.

J is TRBJ2-5 and V is TRBV18, with D perhaps matching TRBD2 (5 bases). V lost 2 bases and J lost 9, with 13 bases in between. CDR3 size: 13 residues. Germline loops: CDR1 KGHSH, CDR2 LQKENI. The CDR3, as DNA: TGTGCCAGCTCACCAAAACGTGAGGGTTCCCAGTACTTC. Encoded protein: CASSPKREGSQYF.